The 28 T cell receptor beta chains below come from one sample, sequenced in a study of blood T cell repertoires in COVID-19. The assay was immunoSEQ multiplex PCR, and TCRdb's table has in-frame clones only and misses some. Of a few hundred thousand clones in the sample, 85% were seen once. Sequencing was carried out using peripheral blood. These receptors were obtained from a woman aged 18-35 years with acute or convalescent COVID-19.

V is TRBV6-5 and J is TRBJ2-6; no reliable D call. The CDR3 spans 13 residues. V was cut by 8 bases and J by 2 bases, with 7 bases left in between. Germline CDR1 is MNHEY and CDR2 is SVGAGI. CDR3 in amino acids: CASGGAGANVLTF. CDR3 bases: TGTGCCAGCGGCGGTGCTGGGGCCAACGTCCTGACTTTC.

The chain joins TRBV5-8 to TRBJ1-1; weak D call: TRBD1 (6 bases). With 3 bases removed from V and 2 bases from J, the gap between germline ends came to 20 bases. Germline V lookup: CDR1 SGHTS, CDR2 YDEGEE. The CDR3 covers 17 residues. CDR3 DNA: TGTGCCAGCAGCTCCGACAGGCCGGTAGACGTTAACACTGAAGCTTTCTTT. As protein: CASSSDRPVDVNTEAFF.

This clone was counted between two and nine times. Within the sample, other DNA sequences also encode this same CDR3. The J gene is TRBJ1-5, the V gene TRBV19; D is undetermined. V was clipped by 5 bases and J by 4 bases, with 12 bases between them. Germline V gene lookup returns CDR1 LNHDA and CDR2 SQIVND (reference sequence). The CDR3 sequence is 14 residues long. The CDR3 sequence is CASSPAAGNQPQHF. The DNA of the CDR3 is TGTGCCAGTAGTCCCGCTGCGGGGAATCAGCCCCAGCATTTT.

The CDR3 DNA reads TGTGCCAGCAGCCCCAGGACAGTCAATCAGCCCCAGCATTTT. Translated: CASSPRTVNQPQHF. The V call is TRBV6-5, the J call TRBJ1-5; D might be TRBD1 (6 bases). The CDR3 has 14 residues. V lost 6 bases and J lost 3, with 12 bases in between. Looked up from germline, CDR1 is MNHEY and CDR2 is SVGAGI.

The genes are TRBV3-1 (or the pseudogene TRBV3-2) and TRBJ1-3, with D possibly TRBD1 on 6 matching bases. CDR1 and CDR2 from the germline V gene are LGHDT and YNNKEL (reference sequence). The CDR3 runs 17 residues. V gave up 0 bases and J gave up 3 bases, with 15 bases separating them. The CDR3 here is CASSQEWPGASGNTIYF. In DNA, the CDR3 is TGTGCCAGCAGCCAAGAATGGCCAGGGGCTAGTGGAAACACCATATATTTT.

This rearrangement joins TRBV5-1 to TRBJ2-2; tentatively, D is TRBD2 (6 bases). Germline V CDR1 and CDR2: SGHRS, YFSETQ. The CDR3 covers 14 residues. With 2 bases removed from V and 3 bases from J, the gap between germline ends came to 8 bases. The DNA of the CDR3 is TGCGCCAGCAGCTTTTCGGGGGACACCGGGGAGCTGTTTTTT. Translated, it gives CASSFSGDTGELFF. Full variable domain (rest looked up from reference TRBV5-1 and TRBJ2-2): KAGVTQTPRYLIKTRGQQVTLSCSPISGHRSVSWYQQTPGQGLQFLFEYFSETQRNKGNFPGRFSGRQFSNSRSEMNVSTLELGDSALYLCASSFSGDTGELFFGEGSRLTVL.

V gene TRBV12-5 combines with J gene TRBJ1-4; 8 nucleotides align to TRBD1. This CDR3 has 15 residues. V was pared by 6 bases and J by 4 bases, with 7 bases of the junction left unmatched. Germline values: CDR1 LGHNT, CDR2 FRNRAP. CDR3 protein: CASGLGTGLNEKLFF. The CDR3 DNA is TGTGCTAGTGGGCTGGGGACAGGCCTTAATGAAAAACTGTTTTTT.

V and J are TRBV4-1 and TRBJ1-2, with D tentatively TRBD1 (6 bases). The V end lost 0 bases, the J end lost 4 bases, and 15 bases lay between the germline ends. The CDR3 sequence is 16 residues long. Germline V gene lookup returns CDR1 MGHRA and CDR2 YSYEKL. CDR3 residues: CASSQDWQGRGYGYTF. The CDR3 nucleotides are TGCGCCAGCAGCCAAGATTGGCAGGGGCGAGGCTATGGCTACACCTTC.

CDR3 DNA: TGCGCCAGCAGCTTGTGGACAGGGGGTTCACCCCTCCACTTT. This codes for CASSLWTGGSPLHF. This chain joins TRBV5-1 and TRBJ1-6, with TRBD1 matching 10 bases. V was clipped by 1 base and J by 9 bases; unmatched bases: 1. The CDR3 has 14 amino acids. CDR1 SGHRS and CDR2 YFSETQ come from the germline V gene.

The gene calls are TRBV6-4 and TRBJ1-1; no definite D call. Trimming removed 7 bases from V and 0 bases from J, with 18 bases in between. The CDR3 covers 16 residues. CDR1 and CDR2 from the germline V gene are MRHNA and SNTAGT. The CDR3 reads CASTGFSPFMNTEAFF. For the CDR3, the DNA is TGTGCCAGCACGGGTTTTTCCCCTTTCATGAACACTGAAGCTTTCTTT.

This clone was observed a single time. The chain couples TRBV6-5 to TRBJ2-2; D might be TRBD2 (6 bases). Trimming pared 7 bases from V and 6 bases from J, leaving 18 bases between. In germline, CDR1 is MNHEY, CDR2 SVGAGI. This CDR3 contains 15 residues. The CDR3 nucleotides read TGTGCCAGCATGGGCGGGATGGTTTCCGCCGGGGAGCTGTTTTTT. Its translation is CASMGGMVSAGELFF.

The chain combines TRBV24-1 with TRBJ1-5; TRBD1 matches 10 bases. V lost 4 bases, J lost 3 bases, and 5 bases stayed unmatched. Germline V gene sequence: CDR1 KGHDR, CDR2 SFDVKD. The CDR3 length is 16 residues. DNA of the CDR3: TGTGCCACCAGTGACCGAGACAGGGGGCTCAATCAGCCCCAGCATTTT. It is translated as CATSDRDRGLNQPQHF.

The chain recombines TRBV5-1 with TRBJ2-7; D perhaps matches TRBD1 (6 bases). The CDR3 contains 15 residues. The germline V gene encodes CDR1 SGHRS and CDR2 YFSETQ. V was pared by 7 bases and J by 4 bases, with 21 bases between. CDR3 nucleotide sequence: TGCGCCAGCCGTCCAGGGGACCTCGCCCATTACGAGCAGTACTTC. Its translation: CASRPGDLAHYEQYF.

The V and J genes are TRBV11-2 and TRBJ2-5; 7 nucleotides match TRBD1. Losses at the gene ends were 4 bases for V and 4 bases for J; bases not matched to a gene: 9. CDR1 and CDR2 from the germline V gene are SGHAT and FQNNGV. The CDR3 runs to 15 residues. The CDR3: CASSSQPGQAETQYF. CDR3 in DNA: TGTGCCAGCAGCTCGCAACCTGGACAGGCAGAGACCCAGTACTTC. Using reference TRBV11-2 and TRBJ2-5 for the parts outside the CDR3, the full variable domain is EAGVAQSPRYKIIEKRQSVAFWCNPISGHATLYWYQQILGQGPKLLIQFQNNGVVDDSQLPKDRFSAERLKGVDSTLKIQPAKLEDSAVYLCASSSQPGQAETQYFGPGTRLLVL.

This chain joins TRBV15 and TRBJ1-2; TRBD1 matches at 8 bases. CDR1 LNHNV and CDR2 YYDKDF come from the germline V gene (reference sequence). The CDR3 has 14 residues. V was clipped by 3 bases and J by 6 bases; unmatched bases: 6. CDR3 bases: TGTGCCACCAGCAGCGACAGGGGTACTGATGGCTACACCTTC. Translated, it gives CATSSDRGTDGYTF.

The chain couples TRBV10-1 to TRBJ1-6; D ambiguous. V was cut by 3 bases and J by 10 bases, with 7 bases left in between. CDR1 is WNHNN, CDR2 SYGVQD, per germline (reference sequence). The CDR3 has 12 amino acids. The CDR3 nucleotides are TGCGCCAGCAGTGATGGGCCCTCACCCCTCCACTTT. This encodes CASSDGPSPLHF.

To note about this clone: Additional DNA sequences in this sample encode the identical CDR3. This chain links TRBV9 with TRBJ1-4, with D possibly TRBD1 on 5 matching bases. This CDR3 comprises 15 residues. Between the trimmed V and J ends, which lost 0 bases and 0 bases, there was a span of 6 bases. The V gene's germline CDR1 is SGDLS and CDR2 YYNGEE. CDR3 in DNA: TGTGCCAGCAGCGTAGAAGGGGCAACTAATGAAAAACTGTTTTTT. Translation: CASSVEGATNEKLFF. Supplemented by reference TRBV9 and TRBJ1-4, the full variable domain reads DSGVTQTPKHLITATGQRVTLRCSPRSGDLSVYWYQQSLDQGLQFLIQYYNGEERAKGNILERFSAQQFPDLHSELNLSSLELGDSALYFCASSVEGATNEKLFFGSGTQLSVL.

This clone was observed a single time. The rearrangement links TRBV5-4 to TRBJ2-2, with a tentative D call TRBD2 (5 bases). The CDR3 has 15 amino acids. In germline, CDR1 is SGHNT, CDR2 YYREEE (reference sequence). V was clipped by 1 base and J by 0 bases, with 7 bases between them. For the CDR3, the DNA is TGTGCCAGCAGCTTGCGGGGAGCGAACACCGGGGAGCTGTTTTTT. It translates to CASSLRGANTGELFF. The complete variable domain, with remaining parts taken from reference TRBV5-4 and TRBJ2-2, reads ETGVTQSPTHLIKTRGQQVTLRCSSQSGHNTVSWYQQALGQGPQFIFQYYREEENGRGNFPPRFSGLQFPNYSSELNVNALELDDSALYLCASSLRGANTGELFFGEGSRLTVL.

The V and J genes are TRBV7-6 and TRBJ1-4; 9 nucleotides match TRBD1. Germline V CDR1 and CDR2: SGHVS, FNYEAQ. The CDR3 spans 15 residues. Losses at the gene ends were 5 bases for V and 3 bases for J; bases not matched to a gene: 4. The CDR3 protein is CASSQRTGANEKLFF. The CDR3, as DNA: TGTGCCAGCAGCCAGAGGACAGGGGCTAATGAAAAACTGTTTTTT. Filled out from reference TRBV7-6 and TRBJ1-4, the complete variable domain reads GAGVSQSPRYKVTKRGQDVALRCDPISGHVSLYWYRQALGQGPEFLTYFNYEAQQDKSGLPNDRFSAERPEGSISTLTIQRTEQRDSAMYRCASSQRTGANEKLFFGSGTQLSVL.

V gene TRBV6-5 combines with J gene TRBJ2-2; 7 nucleotides align to TRBD2. From germline, CDR1 is MNHEY and CDR2 SVGAGI. Losses at the gene ends were 2 bases for V and 6 bases for J; bases not matched to a gene: 6. The length of the CDR3 is 15 residues. The CDR3 nucleotides read TGTGCCAGCAGTTACAGTGGGAGCGGGGCCGGGGAGCTGTTTTTT. Its translation: CASSYSGSGAGELFF.

The chain has TRBV7-9 and TRBJ2-6; the match to TRBD1 covers 9 bases. Trimming took 5 bases from V and 4 from J; bases not matched to a gene: 6. CDR3 size: 16 residues. CDR1 is SEHNR and CDR2 is FQNEAQ in the germline V gene (reference sequence). The CDR3 region has the DNA TGTGCCAGCAGCCACTACAGGGGGCCAGGGGCCAACGTCCTGACTTTC. It is translated as CASSHYRGPGANVLTF.

The V call is TRBV29-1, the J call TRBJ1-3; 10 nucleotides line up with TRBD1. V shed 8 bases, J shed 7 bases, and the junction held 11 bases outside the gene matches. The germline V gene encodes CDR1 SQVTM and CDR2 ANQGSEA. CDR3 length: 14 residues. The CDR3, as DNA: TGCAGCTCGTCCCGGGACAGGGGCGGGAACACCATATATTTT. Amino acids: CSSSRDRGGNTIYF. The full variable domain, in which reference TRBV29-1 and TRBJ1-3 provide the parts outside the CDR3, is SAVISQKPSRDICQRGTSLTIQCQVDSQVTMMFWYRQQPGQSLTLIATANQGSEATYESGFVIDKFPISRPNLTFSTLTVSNMSPEDSSIYLCSSSRDRGGNTIYFGEGSWLTVV.

The rearrangement uses TRBV9 and TRBJ2-5; possibly TRBD1 for D (6 bases). Trimming removed 0 bases at V and 0 bases at J, with 9 bases between. CDR3 size: 15 residues. CDR1 and CDR2 from the germline V gene are SGDLS and YYNGEE. The CDR3 loop reads CASSVGQGYQETQYF. CDR3 in DNA: TGTGCCAGCAGCGTAGGGCAGGGGTACCAAGAGACCCAGTACTTC.

The rearrangement uses TRBV27 and TRBJ2-7, with 7 bases matching TRBD2. From germline, CDR1 is MNHEY and CDR2 SMNVEV (reference sequence). V was clipped by 6 bases and J by 8 bases; unmatched bases: 10. The length of the CDR3 is 13 residues. The CDR3 is CASSTVQTSKQYF. The CDR3 nucleotides read TGTGCCAGCAGCACGGTCCAGACTAGCAAGCAGTACTTC.

This clone was observed a single time. The chain carries TRBV7-2 and TRBJ1-6, with unresolved D. The CDR3 contains 13 residues. The germline V gene has CDR1 SGHTA and CDR2 FQGNSA. Trimming cost V 0 bases and J 8 bases, with 5 bases left between them. The chain's CDR3 is CASSLARDSPLHF. Here the CDR3 DNA reads TGTGCCAGCAGCTTAGCGAGGGATTCACCCCTCCACTTT. Using reference TRBV7-2 and TRBJ1-6 for the parts outside the CDR3, the full variable domain is GAGVSQSPSNKVTEKGKDVELRCDPISGHTALYWYRQSLGQGLEFLIYFQGNSAPDKSGLPSDRFSAERTGGSVSTLTIQRTQQEDSAVYLCASSLARDSPLHFGNGTRLTVT.

This chain connects TRBV2 to TRBJ1-2; D may be TRBD1 (6 bases). This CDR3 contains 11 residues. V lost 8 bases and J lost 8, with 12 bases in between. The V gene's germline CDR1 is SNHLY and CDR2 FYNNEI. For the CDR3, the DNA is TGTGCCAGCCTGGGGGCCGCGGGCTACACCTTC. Residues: CASLGAAGYTF.

In this sample, this clone turned up many times. The V and J genes are TRBV4-1 and TRBJ2-3, with 11 bases fitting TRBD2. Germline V gives CDR1 MGHRA, CDR2 YSYEKL. This CDR3 has 15 amino acids. Losses at the gene ends were 1 base for V and 5 bases for J; bases not matched to a gene: 2. The CDR3 sequence is CASSQGLAGIDTQYF. The CDR3, as DNA: TGCGCCAGCAGCCAAGGACTAGCGGGAATAGATACGCAGTATTTT.

The rearrangement links TRBV6-1 to TRBJ2-7; TRBD1 is a possible D gene (5 bases). This CDR3 contains 14 residues. Germline values: CDR1 MNHNS, CDR2 SASEGT. With 1 base removed from V and 2 bases from J, the gap between germline ends came to 9 bases. CDR3 DNA sequence: TGTGCCAGCAGTGAAGAGGCAGGGCCCTACGAGCAGTACTTC. This sequence encodes CASSEEAGPYEQYF.